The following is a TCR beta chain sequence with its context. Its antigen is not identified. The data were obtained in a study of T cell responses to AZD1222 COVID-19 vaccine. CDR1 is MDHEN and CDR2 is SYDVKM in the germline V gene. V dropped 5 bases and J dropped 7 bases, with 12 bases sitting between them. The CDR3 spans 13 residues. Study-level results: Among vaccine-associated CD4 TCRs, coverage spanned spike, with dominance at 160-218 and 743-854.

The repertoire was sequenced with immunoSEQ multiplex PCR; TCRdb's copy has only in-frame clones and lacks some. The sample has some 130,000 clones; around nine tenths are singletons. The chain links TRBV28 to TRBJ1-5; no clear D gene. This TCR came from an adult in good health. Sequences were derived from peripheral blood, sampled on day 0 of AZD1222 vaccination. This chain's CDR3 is CASSLDNSQPQHF. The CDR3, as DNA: TGTGCCAGCAGTCTTGACAACTCGCAGCCCCAGCATTTT.